This TCR beta chain was profiled in a study of identifying expanded T cells in peripheral blood. Concerning this clone itself: Its antigen is unknown.

Broader study findings: Approximately two-week clone count variance significantly increased as total template count grew.

Assay used: immunoSEQ multiplex PCR; TCRdb lists only in-frame clones, some missing. This table has some 97,000 clones, approximately 88% appearing once. This CDR3 spans 13 amino acids. V was shortened by 2 bases and J by 3 bases, with 7 bases between the two germline ends. The germline V gene has CDR1 SGHTA and CDR2 FQGNSA. The chain uses TRBV7-2 and TRBJ1-1; unclear D gene. Material: blood. The receptor's source is a person aged 18 to 69 in good health. CDR3 amino acids: CASSLHGDTEAFF. Here the CDR3 DNA reads TGTGCCAGCAGCTTACATGGGGACACTGAAGCTTTCTTT.